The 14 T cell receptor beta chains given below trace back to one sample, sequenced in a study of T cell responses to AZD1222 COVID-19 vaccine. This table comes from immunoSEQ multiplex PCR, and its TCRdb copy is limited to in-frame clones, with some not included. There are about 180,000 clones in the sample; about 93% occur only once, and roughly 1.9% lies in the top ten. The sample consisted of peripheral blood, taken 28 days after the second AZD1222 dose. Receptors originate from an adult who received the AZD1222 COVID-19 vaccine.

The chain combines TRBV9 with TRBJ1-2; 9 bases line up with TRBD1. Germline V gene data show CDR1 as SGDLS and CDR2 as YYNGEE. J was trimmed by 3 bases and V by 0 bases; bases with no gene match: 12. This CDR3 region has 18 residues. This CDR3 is CASSVAGIWDRDDYGYTF. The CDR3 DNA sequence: TGTGCCAGCAGCGTAGCTGGAATATGGGACAGGGACGACTATGGCTACACCTTC.

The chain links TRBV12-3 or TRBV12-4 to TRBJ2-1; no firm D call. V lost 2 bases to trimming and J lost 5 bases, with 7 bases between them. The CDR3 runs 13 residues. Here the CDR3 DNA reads TGTGCCAGCAGTTTAAAAGGAAACAATGAGCAGTTCTTC. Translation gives CASSLKGNNEQFF.

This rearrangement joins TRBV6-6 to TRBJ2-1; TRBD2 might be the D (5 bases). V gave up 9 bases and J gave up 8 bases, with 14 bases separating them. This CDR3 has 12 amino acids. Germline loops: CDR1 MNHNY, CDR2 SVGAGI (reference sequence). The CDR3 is CASSTAGDEQFF. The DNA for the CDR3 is TGTGCCAGTAGTACCGCCGGGGATGAGCAGTTCTTC.

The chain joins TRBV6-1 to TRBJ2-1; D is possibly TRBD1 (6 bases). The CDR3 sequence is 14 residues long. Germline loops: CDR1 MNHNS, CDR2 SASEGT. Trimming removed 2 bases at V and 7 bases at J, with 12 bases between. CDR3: CASSEPTDRNEQFF. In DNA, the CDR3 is TGTGCCAGCAGTGAACCAACCGACAGGAATGAGCAGTTCTTC.

CDR3 loop: CASSIGPPGRINEKLFF. The CDR3 region has the DNA TGTGCCAGTAGTATAGGCCCCCCGGGACGGATTAATGAAAAACTGTTTTTT. V gene TRBV19 combines with J gene TRBJ1-4; possibly TRBD1 for D (5 bases). The germline CDR1 and CDR2 sequences are LNHDA and SQIVND (reference sequence). This CDR3 has 17 amino acids. V lost 1 base and J lost 4, with 16 bases in between.

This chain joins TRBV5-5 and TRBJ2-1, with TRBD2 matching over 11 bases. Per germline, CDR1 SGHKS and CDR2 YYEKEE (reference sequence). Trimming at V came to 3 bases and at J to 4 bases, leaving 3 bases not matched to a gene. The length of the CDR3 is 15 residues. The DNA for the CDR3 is TGTGCCAGCAGCTCCGGGACTAGCGGTTACAATGAGCAGTTCTTC. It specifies CASSSGTSGYNEQFF.

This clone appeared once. CDR3 nucleotides: TGTGCCAGCAGCCAAGCGGGTCTCGGGGGGGTCAACGAGCAGTACTTC. It yields the protein CASSQAGLGGVNEQYF. The chain has TRBV3-1 (or the pseudogene TRBV3-2) and TRBJ2-7; 8 nucleotides align to TRBD2. This CDR3 is 16 amino acids long. Germline lookup yields CDR1 LGHDT and CDR2 YNNKEL (reference sequence). J lost 5 bases, V lost 1 base, and 10 bases had no gene match.

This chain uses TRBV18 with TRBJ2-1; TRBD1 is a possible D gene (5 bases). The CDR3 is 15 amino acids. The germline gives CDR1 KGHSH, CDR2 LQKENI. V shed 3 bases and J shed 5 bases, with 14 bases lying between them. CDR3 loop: CASSPGQGRNNEQFF. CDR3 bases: TGTGCCAGCTCACCCGGCCAGGGAAGGAACAATGAGCAGTTCTTC.

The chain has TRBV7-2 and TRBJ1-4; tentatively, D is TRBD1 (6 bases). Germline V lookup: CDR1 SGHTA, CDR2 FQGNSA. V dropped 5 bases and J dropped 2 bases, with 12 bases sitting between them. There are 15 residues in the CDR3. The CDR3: CASSRSRGTNEKLFF. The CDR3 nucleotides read TGTGCCAGCAGCCGGTCCAGGGGCACTAATGAAAAACTGTTTTTT.

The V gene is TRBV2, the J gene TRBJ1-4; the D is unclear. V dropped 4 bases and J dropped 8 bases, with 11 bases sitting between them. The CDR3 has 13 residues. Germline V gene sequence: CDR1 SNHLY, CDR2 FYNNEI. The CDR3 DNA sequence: TGTGCCAGCAGTGTCCGGGAGGAAGAAAAACTGTTTTTT. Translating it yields CASSVREEEKLFF.

The CDR3 nucleotides read TGCGCCAGCAGCCAAGATTTGAACAGTCCCTACGAGCAGTACTTC. Amino acids: CASSQDLNSPYEQYF. The V and J genes are TRBV4-3 and TRBJ2-7, with D unresolved. Germline CDR1 reads LGHNA; CDR2 reads YSLEER. Trimming left V 0 bases short and J 2 bases short, with 11 bases between. This CDR3 region has 15 residues.

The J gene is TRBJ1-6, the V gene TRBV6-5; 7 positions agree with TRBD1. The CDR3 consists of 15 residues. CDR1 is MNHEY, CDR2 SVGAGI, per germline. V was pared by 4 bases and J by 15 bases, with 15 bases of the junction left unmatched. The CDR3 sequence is CASSSSGTVPLLLHF. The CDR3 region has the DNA TGTGCCAGCAGTTCGTCCGGGACAGTTCCTTTACTCCTCCACTTT.

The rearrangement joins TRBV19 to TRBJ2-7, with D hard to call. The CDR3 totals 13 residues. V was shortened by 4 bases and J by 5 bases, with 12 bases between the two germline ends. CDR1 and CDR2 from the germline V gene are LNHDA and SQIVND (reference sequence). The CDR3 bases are TGTGCCAGTAGTACCGCTCTTCCTAACGAGCAGTACTTC. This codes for CASSTALPNEQYF.

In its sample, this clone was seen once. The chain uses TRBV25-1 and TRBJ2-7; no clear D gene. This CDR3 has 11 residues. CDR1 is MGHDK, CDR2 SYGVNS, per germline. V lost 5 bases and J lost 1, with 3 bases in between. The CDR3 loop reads CASSLSYEQYF. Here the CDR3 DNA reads TGTGCCAGCAGTCTTTCCTACGAGCAGTACTTC.